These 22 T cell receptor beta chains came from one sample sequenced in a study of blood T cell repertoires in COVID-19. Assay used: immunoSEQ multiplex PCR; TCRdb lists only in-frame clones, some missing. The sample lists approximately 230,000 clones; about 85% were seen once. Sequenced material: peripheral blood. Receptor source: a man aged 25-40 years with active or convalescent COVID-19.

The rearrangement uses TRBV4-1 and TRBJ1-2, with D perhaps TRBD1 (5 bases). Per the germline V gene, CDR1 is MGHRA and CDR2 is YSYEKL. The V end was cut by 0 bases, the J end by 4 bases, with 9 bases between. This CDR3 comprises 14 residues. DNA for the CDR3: TGCGCCAGCAGCCAAGAAGGACAATTCTATGGCTACACCTTC. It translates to CASSQEGQFYGYTF.

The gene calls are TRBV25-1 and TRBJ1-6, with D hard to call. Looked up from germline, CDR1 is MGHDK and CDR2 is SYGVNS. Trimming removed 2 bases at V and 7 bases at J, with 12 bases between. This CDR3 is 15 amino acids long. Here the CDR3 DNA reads TGTGCCAGCAGTGAAGCCGGGGTCGGGAATTCACCCCTCCACTTT. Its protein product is CASSEAGVGNSPLHF.

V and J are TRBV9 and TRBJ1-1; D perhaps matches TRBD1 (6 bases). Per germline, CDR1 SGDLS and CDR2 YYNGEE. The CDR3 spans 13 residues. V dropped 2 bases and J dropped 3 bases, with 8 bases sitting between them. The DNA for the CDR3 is TGTGCCAGCAGCGTCCCAGGGGACACTGAAGCTTTCTTT. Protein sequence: CASSVPGDTEAFF. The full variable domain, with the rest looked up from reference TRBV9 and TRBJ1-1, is DSGVTQTPKHLITATGQRVTLRCSPRSGDLSVYWYQQSLDQGLQFLIQYYNGEERAKGNILERFSAQQFPDLHSELNLSSLELGDSALYFCASSVPGDTEAFFGQGTRLTVV.

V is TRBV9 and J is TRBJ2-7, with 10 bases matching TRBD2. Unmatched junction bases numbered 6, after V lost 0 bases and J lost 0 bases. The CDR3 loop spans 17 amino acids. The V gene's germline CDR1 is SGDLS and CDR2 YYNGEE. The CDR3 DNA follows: TGTGCCAGCAGCGTAGCTCCTAGCGGGAGTGTCTCCTACGAGCAGTACTTC. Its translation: CASSVAPSGSVSYEQYF.

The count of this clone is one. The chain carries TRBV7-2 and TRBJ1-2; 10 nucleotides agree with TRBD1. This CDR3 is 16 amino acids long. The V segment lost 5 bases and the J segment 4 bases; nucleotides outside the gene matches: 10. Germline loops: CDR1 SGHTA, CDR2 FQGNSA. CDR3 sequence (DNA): TGTGCCAGCAGCCCAGTGGGGACAGGGGTGGGCTATGGCTACACCTTC. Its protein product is CASSPVGTGVGYGYTF.

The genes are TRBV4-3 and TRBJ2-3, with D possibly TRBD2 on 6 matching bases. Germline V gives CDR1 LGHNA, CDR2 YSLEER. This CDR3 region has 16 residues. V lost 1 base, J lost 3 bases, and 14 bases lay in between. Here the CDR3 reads CASSQGLALSTDTQYF. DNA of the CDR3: TGCGCCAGCAGCCAAGGCCTAGCGCTTAGTACAGATACGCAGTATTTT.

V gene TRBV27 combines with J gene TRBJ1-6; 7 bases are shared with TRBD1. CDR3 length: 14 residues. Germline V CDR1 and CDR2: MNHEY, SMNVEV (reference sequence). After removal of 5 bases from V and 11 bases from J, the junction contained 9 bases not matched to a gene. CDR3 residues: CASSRQGPFAPLHF. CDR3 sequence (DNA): TGTGCCAGCAGTCGACAGGGACCTTTCGCACCCCTCCACTTT.

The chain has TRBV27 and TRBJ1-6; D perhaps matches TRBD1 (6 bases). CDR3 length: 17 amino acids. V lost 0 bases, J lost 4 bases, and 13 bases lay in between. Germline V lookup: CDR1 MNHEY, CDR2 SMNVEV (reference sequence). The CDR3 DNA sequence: TGTGCCAGCAGTTTATCGATCGTCAGGGGATATAATTCACCCCTCCACTTT. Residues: CASSLSIVRGYNSPLHF.

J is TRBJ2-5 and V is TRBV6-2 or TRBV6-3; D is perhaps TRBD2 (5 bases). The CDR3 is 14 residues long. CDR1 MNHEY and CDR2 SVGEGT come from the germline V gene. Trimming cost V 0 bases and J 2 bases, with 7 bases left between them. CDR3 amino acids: CASSYSGRQETQYF. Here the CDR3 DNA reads TGTGCCAGCAGTTACTCGGGGAGACAAGAGACCCAGTACTTC.

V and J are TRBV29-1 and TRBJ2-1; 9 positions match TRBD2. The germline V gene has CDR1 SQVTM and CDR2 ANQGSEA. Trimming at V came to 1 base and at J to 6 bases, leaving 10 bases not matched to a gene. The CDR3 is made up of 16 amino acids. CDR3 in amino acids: CSVEVLLAGRTNEQFF. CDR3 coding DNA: TGCAGCGTTGAAGTACTCCTAGCGGGAAGGACCAATGAGCAGTTCTTC.

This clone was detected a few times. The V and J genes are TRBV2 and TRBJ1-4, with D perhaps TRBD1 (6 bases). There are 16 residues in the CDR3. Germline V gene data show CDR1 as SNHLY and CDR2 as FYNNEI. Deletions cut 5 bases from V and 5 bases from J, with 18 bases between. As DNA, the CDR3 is TGTGCCAGCAGTTCCTCTCCCAGGGGAATGAATGAAAAACTGTTTTTT. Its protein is CASSSSPRGMNEKLFF.

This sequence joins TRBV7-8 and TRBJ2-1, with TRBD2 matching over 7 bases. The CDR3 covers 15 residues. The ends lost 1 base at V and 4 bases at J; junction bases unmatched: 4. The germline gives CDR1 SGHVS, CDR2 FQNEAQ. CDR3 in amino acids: CASSLGGRVYNEQFF. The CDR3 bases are TGTGCCAGCAGCTTAGGCGGGAGAGTTTACAATGAGCAGTTCTTC.

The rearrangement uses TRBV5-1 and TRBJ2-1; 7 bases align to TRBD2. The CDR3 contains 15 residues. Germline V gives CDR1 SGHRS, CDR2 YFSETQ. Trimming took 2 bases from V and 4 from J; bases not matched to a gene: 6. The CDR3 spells CASSLSLAAYNEQFF. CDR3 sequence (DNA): TGCGCCAGCAGCTTAAGCCTAGCGGCTTACAATGAGCAGTTCTTC.

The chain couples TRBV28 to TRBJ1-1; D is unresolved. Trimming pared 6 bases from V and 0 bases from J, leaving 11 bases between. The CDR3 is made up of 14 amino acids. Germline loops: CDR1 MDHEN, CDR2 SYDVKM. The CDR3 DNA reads TGTGCCAGCAGAGCCGGGAGTTTGAACACTGAAGCTTTCTTT. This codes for CASRAGSLNTEAFF.

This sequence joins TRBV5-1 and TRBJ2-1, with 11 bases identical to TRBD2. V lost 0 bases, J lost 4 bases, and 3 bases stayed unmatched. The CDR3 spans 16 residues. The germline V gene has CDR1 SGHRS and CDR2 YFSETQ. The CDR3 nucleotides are TGCGCCAGCAGCTTGGGCGGGACTAGCGGATACAATGAGCAGTTCTTC. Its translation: CASSLGGTSGYNEQFF. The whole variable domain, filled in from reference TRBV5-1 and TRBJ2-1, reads KAGVTQTPRYLIKTRGQQVTLSCSPISGHRSVSWYQQTPGQGLQFLFEYFSETQRNKGNFPGRFSGRQFSNSRSEMNVSTLELGDSALYLCASSLGGTSGYNEQFFGPGTRLTVL.

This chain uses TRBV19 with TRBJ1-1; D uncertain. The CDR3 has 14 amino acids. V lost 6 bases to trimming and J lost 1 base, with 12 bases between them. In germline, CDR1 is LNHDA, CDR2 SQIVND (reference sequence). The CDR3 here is CASRVPTENTEAFF. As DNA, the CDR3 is TGTGCCAGTAGGGTACCCACAGAGAACACTGAAGCTTTCTTT.

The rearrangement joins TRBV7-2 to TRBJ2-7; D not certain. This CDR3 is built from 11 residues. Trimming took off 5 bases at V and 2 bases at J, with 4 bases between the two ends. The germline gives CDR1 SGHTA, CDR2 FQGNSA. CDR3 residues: CASSGTYEQYF. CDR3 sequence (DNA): TGTGCCAGCAGCGGCACCTACGAGCAGTACTTC.

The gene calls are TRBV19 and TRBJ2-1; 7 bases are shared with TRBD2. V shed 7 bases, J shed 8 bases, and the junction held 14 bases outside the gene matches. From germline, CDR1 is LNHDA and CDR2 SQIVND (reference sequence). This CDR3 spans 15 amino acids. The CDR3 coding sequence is TGTGCCAGTAACGGAATGGGGGGAGGGACGGATGAGCAGTTCTTC. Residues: CASNGMGGGTDEQFF.

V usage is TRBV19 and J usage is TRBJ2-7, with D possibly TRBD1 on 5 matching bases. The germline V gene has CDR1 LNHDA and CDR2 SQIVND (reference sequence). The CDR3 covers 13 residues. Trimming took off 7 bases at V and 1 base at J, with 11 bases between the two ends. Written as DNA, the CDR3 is TGTGCCAGTACCGCCGACAGATCCTACGAGCAGTACTTC. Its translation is CASTADRSYEQYF.

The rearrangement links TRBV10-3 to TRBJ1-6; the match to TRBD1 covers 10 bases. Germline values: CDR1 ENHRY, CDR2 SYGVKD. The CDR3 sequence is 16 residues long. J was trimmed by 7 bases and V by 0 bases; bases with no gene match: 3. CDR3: CAISESDRGRNSPLHF. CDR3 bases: TGTGCCATCAGTGAGTCGGACAGGGGGAGAAATTCACCCCTCCACTTT.

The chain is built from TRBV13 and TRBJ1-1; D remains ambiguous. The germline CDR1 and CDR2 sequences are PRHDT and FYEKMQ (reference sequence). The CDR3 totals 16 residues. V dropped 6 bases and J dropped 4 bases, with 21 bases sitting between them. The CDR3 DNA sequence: TGTGCCAGCAGGGAAAGGACCGGGGTCCTCCGCACTGAAGCTTTCTTT. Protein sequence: CASRERTGVLRTEAFF. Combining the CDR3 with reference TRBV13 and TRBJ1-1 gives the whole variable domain AAGVIQSPRHLIKEKRETATLKCYPIPRHDTVYWYQQGPGQDPQFLISFYEKMQSDKGSIPDRFSAQQFSDYHSELNMSSLELGDSALYFCASRERTGVLRTEAFFGQGTRLTVV.

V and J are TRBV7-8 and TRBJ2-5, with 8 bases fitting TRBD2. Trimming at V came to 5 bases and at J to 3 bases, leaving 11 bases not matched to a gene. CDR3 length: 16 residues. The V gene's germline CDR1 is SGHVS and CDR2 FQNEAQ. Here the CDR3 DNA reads TGTGCCAGCAGCCGGGGGGGAGGGCAGGTTAAAGAGACCCAGTACTTC. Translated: CASSRGGGQVKETQYF.